This T cell receptor beta chain stems from a study of OX40 agonist ivuxolimab in advanced cancers. Study-wide context: It was ivuxolimab, an agonistic anti-OX40 (CD134) antibody, that patients were treated with. Dose-escalation patients were diagnosed with hepatocellular carcinoma, melanoma, renal cell cancer or head and neck cancer. In three patients, partial responses were observed, one with hepatocellular carcinoma and two with cutaneous melanoma. Notes on the study in general: Low clonal expansion, among the lowest seen, marked partial responders at 0.1-3.0 mg/kg.

The method was immunoSEQ multiplex PCR; TCRdb's version includes in-frame clones alone and lacks a portion of them. The sample consists of about 49,000 clones, 85% of them appearing once. Worth noting for this clone: Its cognate antigen is unknown.

This sequence originates from an adult with an advanced solid tumor such as melanoma, head and neck, liver or kidney cancer. The sequencing used CD4+ or CD8+ T cells sorted from blood, collected in a trial of the OX40 agonist ivuxolimab.

As DNA, the CDR3 is TGTGCCAGCAGCTTAAACAGGGGCTACGAGCAGTACTTC. Translating it yields CASSLNRGYEQYF. The chain employs TRBV7-9 and TRBJ2-7; 7 nucleotides align to TRBD1. There are 13 residues in the CDR3. CDR1 SEHNR and CDR2 FQNEAQ come from the germline V gene (reference sequence). Germline trimming cut 2 bases from V and 3 bases from J; bases unmatched to any gene: 1.